The clone carrying this T cell receptor (beta chain) came up many times. With a J-beta primer mix and a sample-barcoded 5' primer, a second PCR ran about 7 to 12 cycles. TCRdb used MiXCR to reprocess the 5' RACE reads, holding one entry per CDR3 protein. The sample includes about 1.7 million distinct CDR3 sequences, under 30% of them seen just once. The data originate from a study of blood T cells in healthy people across ages. The CDR3 is 12 amino acids. Germline V lookup: CDR1 SEHNR, CDR2 FQNEAQ (reference sequence). The V gene lost 1 base and the J gene lost 7 bases, with 7 bases spanning the gap. The J gene is TRBJ1-2, the V gene TRBV7-9, with D hard to call. This sequence originates from a young woman in good health. The sequenced sample consisted of blood. This CDR3 reads CASSLGGAGYTF. CDR3 nucleotide sequence: TGTGCCAGCAGCTTAGGCGGAGCTGGCTACACCTTC.